These 17 T cell receptor beta chains came from one sample sequenced in a study of T cell repertoires in cytomegalovirus infection. TCRdb used MiXCR to reprocess the reads, holding one entry per CDR3 protein. The sample gives 200,000 to 250,000 distinct CDR3 sequences, 22% of which show up once; around a sixth is in the top ten. The specimen was CD8+ T cells from PBMCs. These receptors originate from a human donor in good health (CMV status not recorded). Some clones in this sample may be carry-over from other donors' samples.

This clonotype was picked up many times. The V gene is TRBV12-3 or TRBV12-4, the J gene TRBJ1-1; possible D gene TRBD1, 5 bases. Deletions cut 8 bases from V and 7 bases from J, with 11 bases between. This CDR3 is 11 amino acids long. The CDR3 here is CASLRGVEAFF. CDR3 nucleotide sequence: TGTGCCAGCCTACGGGGGGTTGAAGCTTTCTTT.

This clonotype was recorded at least ten times. The chain uses TRBV7-6 and TRBJ2-5; the D call may be TRBD1 or TRBD2 (6 bases each). This CDR3 has 16 residues. Trimming removed 1 base at V and 5 bases at J, with 17 bases between. Per the germline V gene, CDR1 is SGHVS and CDR2 is FNYEAQ. As DNA, the CDR3 is TGTGCCAGCAGCTTAGAAGGCGACGGGGGCAAGGAGACCCAGTACTTC. It is translated as CASSLEGDGGKETQYF.

V usage is TRBV7-9 and J usage is TRBJ2-5, with 7 bases matching TRBD1. Germline CDR1 is SEHNR and CDR2 is FQNEAQ (reference sequence). The ends lost 8 bases at V and 2 bases at J; junction bases unmatched: 23. This CDR3 is 19 amino acids long. CDR3 sequence: CASYPKLPSDREIQETQYF. DNA of the CDR3: TGTGCCAGCTACCCGAAACTGCCCTCAGACAGGGAAATACAAGAGACCCAGTACTTC.

The chain combines TRBV2 with TRBJ1-1, with D possibly being TRBD1 (5 bases). CDR3 length: 13 residues. Trimming removed 6 bases from V and 0 bases from J, with 8 bases in between. Germline assignment: CDR1 SNHLY and CDR2 FYNNEI. The CDR3 spells CASRTALNTEAFF. CDR3 coding DNA: TGTGCCAGCAGGACAGCCTTGAACACTGAAGCTTTCTTT. The full variable domain, in which reference TRBV2 and TRBJ1-1 provide the parts outside the CDR3, is EPEVTQTPSHQVTQMGQEVILRCVPISNHLYFYWYRQILGQKVEFLVSFYNNEISEKSEIFDDQFSVERPDGSNFTLKIRSTKLEDSAMYFCASRTALNTEAFFGQGTRLTVV.

This clonotype was seen at least ten times. The chain couples TRBV6-6 to TRBJ2-7; the D gene is possibly TRBD1 (5 bases). CDR3 length equals 19 residues. The germline V gene encodes CDR1 MNHNY and CDR2 SVGAGI (reference sequence). With 0 bases removed from V and 2 bases from J, the gap between germline ends came to 23 bases. CDR3 sequence (DNA): TGTGCCAGCAGTTACTCAGTTGGCATTGCCAGGGTTAAGACCTACGAGCAGTACTTC. Residues: CASSYSVGIARVKTYEQYF.

This clonotype was seen a handful of times. The CDR3 DNA reads as TGTGCCAGCCCGAAGATAGCGTCATTTCCCACAGATACGCAGTATTTT. Translated: CASPKIASFPTDTQYF. The chain joins TRBV7-6 to TRBJ2-3; D is possibly TRBD2 (5 bases). V lost 8 bases to trimming and J lost 2 bases, with 20 bases between them. The CDR3 covers 16 residues. The V gene's germline CDR1 is SGHVS and CDR2 FNYEAQ.

A few counts support this clonotype. The gene calls are TRBV4-2 and TRBJ1-2; D unresolved. The germline V gene has CDR1 LGHNA and CDR2 YNFKEQ. The CDR3 extends over 14 amino acids. V lost 4 bases, J lost 3 bases, and 12 bases lay in between. The CDR3 nucleotides are TGTGCCAGCAGCCCGGACGGGGAGGACTATGGCTACACCTTC. This codes for CASSPDGEDYGYTF.

The chain uses TRBV12-3 or TRBV12-4 and TRBJ2-3, with 7 bases lining up with TRBD2. The CDR3 runs 15 residues. V lost 4 bases and J lost 0; bases outside the gene matches: 4. In DNA, the CDR3 is TGTGCCAGCAGTTACGGACTAGTTAGCACAGATACGCAGTATTTT. Amino acid sequence: CASSYGLVSTDTQYF.

V usage is TRBV20-1 and J usage is TRBJ2-1; weak D call: TRBD1 (5 bases). Between the trimmed V and J ends, which lost 1 base and 4 bases, there was a span of 14 bases. The CDR3 length is 15 residues. CDR1 DFQATT and CDR2 SNEGSKA come from the germline V gene (reference sequence). The CDR3 spells CSARGRVEVYNEQFF. The CDR3 DNA reads as TGCAGTGCTAGAGGCAGGGTGGAAGTTTACAATGAGCAGTTCTTC.

Comments on this clonotype: The junction shows a germline mismatch at one end, possibly a read error. The CDR3 DNA reads TGTGCCAGCAAAGGAATGGGGGACGTGGGCAATCCGCCCCAGCATTTT. Translating gives CASKGMGDVGNPPQHF. This chain links TRBV2 with TRBJ1-5; tentatively, D is TRBD1 (5 bases). This CDR3 is 16 amino acids long. CDR1 SNHLY and CDR2 FYNNEI come from the germline V gene.

The chain links TRBV25-1 to TRBJ2-7; no clear D gene. The CDR3 covers 10 residues. Trimming cost V 10 bases and J 3 bases, with 7 bases left between them. Germline V gene sequence: CDR1 MGHDK, CDR2 SYGVNS. Here the CDR3 DNA reads TGTGCCACCGCAGACTACGAGCAGTACTTC. It translates to CATADYEQYF.

This clonotype was seen ten or more times. The chain recombines TRBV28 with TRBJ1-5; D may be TRBD1 (6 bases). V was pared by 3 bases and J by 6 bases, with 18 bases between. Germline-derived CDR1 and CDR2 are MDHEN and SYDVKM. This CDR3 contains 16 residues. CDR3 DNA sequence: TGTGCCAGCAGTTTTTATAGTGGGGGGCATGGTCAGCCCCAGCATTTT. This gives the protein CASSFYSGGHGQPQHF.

The chain uses TRBV28 and TRBJ2-1, with D hard to call. The CDR3 spans 14 residues. Germline V gene sequence: CDR1 MDHEN, CDR2 SYDVKM. Trimming cost V 3 bases and J 2 bases, with 8 bases left between them. The DNA of the CDR3 is TGTGCCAGCAGTTTTGTGGGCACCTACAATGAGCAGTTCTTC. It is translated as CASSFVGTYNEQFF.

The chain uses TRBV7-3 and TRBJ1-2, with D uncertain. Looked up from germline, CDR1 is SGHTA and CDR2 is FQGTGA. V dropped 5 bases and J dropped 4 bases, with 17 bases sitting between them. The CDR3 loop spans 15 amino acids. CDR3 coding DNA: TGTGCCAGCAGCCCCGGGCTGCCAGGCGCCTATGGCTACACCTTC. This codes for CASSPGLPGAYGYTF. The variable domain in full, with the rest retrieved from reference TRBV7-3 and TRBJ1-2, is GAGVSQTPSNKVTEKGKYVELRCDPISGHTALYWYRQSLGQGPEFLIYFQGTGAADDSGLPNDRFFAVRPEGSVSTLKIQRTERGDSAVYLCASSPGLPGAYGYTFGSGTRLTVV.

The sample holds many counts of this clonotype. This chain links TRBV7-9 with TRBJ1-6; tentative D call: TRBD1 (6 bases). CDR3 length: 14 residues. Trimming cost V 6 bases and J 6 bases, with 12 bases left between them. Germline V lookup: CDR1 SEHNR, CDR2 FQNEAQ (reference sequence). CDR3 sequence (DNA): TGTGCCAGCAGAGGGGGACTGAGTAATTCACCCCTCCACTTT. It is translated as CASRGGLSNSPLHF. Supplemented by reference TRBV7-9 and TRBJ1-6, the full variable domain reads DTGVSQNPRHKITKRGQNVTFRCDPISEHNRLYWYRQTLGQGPEFLTYFQNEAQLEKSRLLSDRFSAERPKGSFSTLEIQRTEQGDSAMYLCASRGGLSNSPLHFGNGTRLTVT.

In the case of this clonotype: A clone one base away is much larger, so this may be a read error. This rearrangement joins TRBV6-5 to TRBJ2-5; 10 positions agree with TRBD2. The V segment lost 4 bases and the J segment 0 bases; nucleotides outside the gene matches: 2. The CDR3 has 15 amino acids. Germline CDR1 and CDR2: MNHEY and SVGAGI. The CDR3 loop is CASSFLAGDQETQYF. Written as DNA, the CDR3 is TGTGCCAGCAGTTTCCTAGCGGGGGACCAAGAGACCCAGTACTTC.

The rearrangement uses TRBV24-1 and TRBJ2-3; TRBD2 matches 7 bases. The CDR3 has 16 residues. Trimming removed 4 bases from V and 0 bases from J; junction bases left unmatched: 6. The V gene's germline CDR1 is KGHDR and CDR2 SFDVKD. CDR3 in amino acids: CATSDQPGLSTDTQYF. Here the CDR3 DNA reads TGTGCCACCAGTGACCAACCGGGACTAAGCACAGATACGCAGTATTTT.